This TCR beta chain was obtained from a study of regulatory T cells in long-lasting Graves disease. Noted time point: newly diagnosed GD, antithyroid drugs for less than 3 months. RNA extracted from PBMCs served as the sequencing template. This clonotype was seen a handful of times. The CDR3 is 12 residues long. V shed 6 bases and J shed 11 bases, with 19 bases lying between them. Germline CDR1 is DFQATT and CDR2 is SNEGSKA (reference sequence). Arm-PCR of CDR3 regions and iRepertoire HTBI primers were the basis on which TCR beta libraries were built. In TCRdb, the multiplex PCR reads were re-called with MiXCR into one record per CDR3 protein. The data show 560,000 or so distinct CDR3 sequences, with about 16% seen just once and 12% held by the top ten. Separately, the same data were catalogued under a study of T cells in Graves' hyperthyroidism and ophthalmopathy.

The rearrangement uses TRBV20-1 and TRBJ1-1; TRBD1 might be the D (6 bases). The receptor's source is a man between 18 and 29 years old with Graves disease. Sequenced here: peripheral blood mononuclear cells (PBMCs), sampled at new diagnosis, from a patient treated with antithyroid drugs. The CDR3 coding sequence is TGCAGTGCAGATACAGGGCCCGCCGTGGCTTTCTTT. Amino acid sequence: CSADTGPAVAFF.